Listed below are T cell receptor beta chains from one sample, sequenced in a study of control samples from healthy donors and cancer patients. Measured with immunoSEQ multiplex PCR; TCRdb has only the in-frame clones, and not every one. The sample carries 400,000 to 450,000 clones, 90% recorded once. Sequencing was carried out using PBMCs. These receptors all stem from a middle-aged man with head and neck cancer. The CDR3 runs from the conserved cysteine through the conserved F or W. A D gene is named only where the DNA matches it firmly. Size values are once, few and many counts, or a class for expanded clones, and some rows have none.

CDR3nt,CDR3aa,j_gene,d_gene,v_gene,abundance
TGTGCCAGCAGCTCAGTGGGACACTTCTATGGCTACACCTTC,CASSSVGHFYGYTF,TRBJ1-2,.,TRBV7-9,.
TGTGCCAGCAGCTTAGCCGGGGGGGGAAACACTGAAGCTTTCTTT,CASSLAGGGNTEAFF,TRBJ1-1,.,TRBV7-8,.
TGTGCCAGCACAGGCCAAGAGACCCAGTACTTC,CASTGQETQYF,TRBJ2-5,.,TRBV12-3/TRBV12-4,.
TGTGCCAGCTCAGCCTTTACATCCGGGACAGGGACTGGAAACACCATATATTTT,CASSAFTSGTGTGNTIYF,TRBJ1-3,TRBD1,TRBV18,.
TGTGCCAGCAGCCGCCGACAGGGTCGGAAAGAGACCCAGTACTTC,CASSRRQGRKETQYF,TRBJ2-5,TRBD1,TRBV6-2/TRBV6-3,.
TGCGCCAGCAGTGAATCGAGACTCCCAAGCACAGATACGCAGTATTTT,CASSESRLPSTDTQYF,TRBJ2-3,.,TRBV10-1,.
TGTGCCAGCAGGGCGCATAGCGGGAGGGGAGATACGCAGTATTTT,CASRAHSGRGDTQYF,TRBJ2-3,TRBD2,TRBV28,.
TGCGCCAGCAGCCAAGGGACAGGGAATCAAGAGACCCAGTACTTC,CASSQGTGNQETQYF,TRBJ2-5,TRBD1,TRBV5-1,.
TGTGCCAGCAGCCCCAGGGGGCAGGCTGGGGCCAACGTCCTGACTTTC,CASSPRGQAGANVLTF,TRBJ2-6,TRBD1,TRBV27,once
TGTGCCAGCAGCGAGGGGAGCTCCTACGAGCAGTACTTC,CASSEGSSYEQYF,TRBJ2-7,.,TRBV7-3,.
TGTGCCAGCAGTTTAGTATCCAAACCCACAGATACGCAGTATTTT,CASSLVSKPTDTQYF,TRBJ2-3,.,TRBV28,.
TGTGCCATCAAACTCTCCAGGGGCAACTACGAGCAGTACTTC,CAIKLSRGNYEQYF,TRBJ2-7,.,TRBV10-3,once
TGTGCCAGCTCACCGGCGGCCTACGAGCAGTACTTC,CASSPAAYEQYF,TRBJ2-7,.,TRBV18,.
TGTGCCAGCAGTTCTGTTCTCAAGGGATATGGCTACACCTTC,CASSSVLKGYGYTF,TRBJ1-2,.,TRBV28,.
TGTGCCAGTAGTGCCCCGACGGGCGGGCCCACTGAAGCTTTCTTT,CASSAPTGGPTEAFF,TRBJ1-1,.,TRBV19,few
TGTGCCAGCTCCGGGACTAGCGGGGTTAAAGATACGCAGTATTTT,CASSGTSGVKDTQYF,TRBJ2-3,TRBD2,TRBV6-5,.
TGTGCCAGCAGTTTATTCTCCCGCCTAACAGATACGCAGTATTTT,CASSLFSRLTDTQYF,TRBJ2-3,.,TRBV27,.
TGCAGTGCTAACGACAAAAACATTCAGTACTTC,CSANDKNIQYF,TRBJ2-4,.,TRBV20-1,.
TGTGCCAGCGCCTTTCTAGCGGGAGGTAGCACAGATACGCAGTATTTT,CASAFLAGGSTDTQYF,TRBJ2-3,TRBD2,TRBV27,.
TGTGCCAGCAGCCAGTTACAGGGGGCGAACATTCAGTACTTC,CASSQLQGANIQYF,TRBJ2-4,TRBD1,TRBV14,.
TGTGCCAGCAGTGAAGTCGTCAGGGGCGTCCTGACTTTC,CASSEVVRGVLTF,TRBJ2-6,.,TRBV25-1,.
TGTGCCAGCATCGCCCCGCTGGGCAGCACAGATACGCAGTATTTT,CASIAPLGSTDTQYF,TRBJ2-3,.,TRBV7-9,once
TGCGCCAGCAGCCAAGATCGGGCTAGCGGGGGGTATGGAAACATTCAGTACTTC,CASSQDRASGGYGNIQYF,TRBJ2-4,TRBD2,TRBV4-1,.
TGTGCCAGCAGCCAAGATGGACCCAGCGGGGAGCTGTTTTTT,CASSQDGPSGELFF,TRBJ2-2,.,TRBV4-2,.
TGCAGCGCCGAAGGTGGGCAGGGCTCAGATACGCAGTATTTT,CSAEGGQGSDTQYF,TRBJ2-3,.,TRBV29-1,.
TGTGCCAGCAGTCCGGGACAGGGGAACAATGAGCAGTTCTTC,CASSPGQGNNEQFF,TRBJ2-1,TRBD1,TRBV27,.
TGTGCCAGTATTTGCCACTACAATGAGCAGTTCTTC,CASICHYNEQFF,TRBJ2-1,.,TRBV19,.
TGTGCCAGCACCCCTGCGGGGGAGGGGGATACGCAGTATTTT,CASTPAGEGDTQYF,TRBJ2-3,TRBD2,TRBV6-5,.
TGTGCCAGCAGCAGGGAGCCCAATCAGCCCCAGCATTTT,CASSREPNQPQHF,TRBJ1-5,.,TRBV6-5,.
TGTGCCAGCAGCCTCCGGGACAGGGACTTTTCACCCCTCCACTTT,CASSLRDRDFSPLHF,TRBJ1-6,TRBD1,TRBV9,.
TGTGCCAGCACCACCGACAGGCCTAGTCAGCCCCAGCATTTT,CASTTDRPSQPQHF,TRBJ1-5,.,TRBV27,.
TGTGCCAGCAGCTTGAGGCAGGTTCCCTACGAGCAGTACTTC,CASSLRQVPYEQYF,TRBJ2-7,.,TRBV5-8,once
TGCAGCGTTAGAGGCCTTAGCGATACGCAGTATTTT,CSVRGLSDTQYF,TRBJ2-3,.,TRBV29-1,.
TGCGCCAGCAGCTTGGGACCTTCAACTAATGAAAAACTGTTTTTT,CASSLGPSTNEKLFF,TRBJ1-4,.,TRBV5-1,.
TGTGCCAGCAGTCGCCCCGGACGGATGAACACTGAAGCTTTCTTT,CASSRPGRMNTEAFF,TRBJ1-1,.,TRBV6-2/TRBV6-3,.